The rows below give T cell receptor beta chains drawn from one sample of a study of persistence of HIV-infected CD4 T cells. This table comes from immunoSEQ multiplex PCR, and its TCRdb copy is limited to in-frame clones, with some not included. The sample contains some 48,000 clones, around 72% of which appear only once. Antigens for these TCRs are unknown. Sequences were derived from CD4+ T cells sorted from PBMCs after roughly 18-hour stimulation, sampled from a patient who received antiretroviral therapy. These TCRs come from an adult man with HIV who was CMV-seropositive. CDR3s include the opening cysteine and the closing phenylalanine or tryptophan. Each record gives: V gene, D gene, clone size, J gene, CDR3 protein, CDR3 DNA. The D gene is left open where the match is weak. Clone size is stated in some rows and not others, as once, few, many or a class when expanded.

v_gene: TRBV27; d_gene: TRBD1; abundance: NA; j_gene: TRBJ2-6; CDR3aa: CASSLDRFRGANVLTF; CDR3nt: TGTGCCAGCAGTTTGGACAGGTTCCGTGGGGCCAACGTCCTGACTTTC
v_gene: TRBV28; d_gene: NA; abundance: NA; j_gene: TRBJ2-7; CDR3aa: CASRGTYEQYF; CDR3nt: TGTGCCAGCAGAGGGACCTACGAGCAGTACTTC
v_gene: TRBV5-1; d_gene: NA; abundance: NA; j_gene: TRBJ2-7; CDR3aa: CASSLSGYEQYF; CDR3nt: TGCGCCAGCAGCTTGAGTGGTTACGAGCAGTACTTC
v_gene: TRBV5-1; d_gene: NA; abundance: NA; j_gene: TRBJ2-5; CDR3aa: CASSLGFGRRETQYF; CDR3nt: TGCGCCAGCAGCTTGGGATTCGGGAGACGAGAGACCCAGTACTTC
v_gene: TRBV5-1; d_gene: TRBD1; abundance: NA; j_gene: TRBJ1-1; CDR3aa: CASSLEQGITEAFF; CDR3nt: TGCGCCAGCAGCTTGGAACAGGGGATCACTGAAGCTTTCTTT
v_gene: TRBV19; d_gene: NA; abundance: NA; j_gene: TRBJ2-7; CDR3aa: CASSATTRGEQYF; CDR3nt: TGTGCCAGTAGTGCCACCACCAGGGGCGAGCAGTACTTC
v_gene: TRBV5-4; d_gene: TRBD1; abundance: NA; j_gene: TRBJ2-3; CDR3aa: CASSFGTGAEGTQYF; CDR3nt: TGTGCCAGCAGCTTTGGGACAGGGGCGGAAGGTACGCAGTATTTT
v_gene: TRBV30; d_gene: NA; abundance: NA; j_gene: TRBJ1-5; CDR3aa: CAWSWQGEQPQHF; CDR3nt: TGTGCCTGGAGTTGGCAGGGCGAGCAGCCCCAGCATTTT
v_gene: TRBV7-9; d_gene: NA; abundance: NA; j_gene: TRBJ1-4; CDR3aa: CASSFGARGKLFF; CDR3nt: TGTGCCAGCAGCTTTGGAGCTAGAGGCAAACTGTTTTTT
v_gene: TRBV25-1; d_gene: TRBD2; abundance: once; j_gene: TRBJ2-7; CDR3aa: CASDGGEGGPSYEQYF; CDR3nt: TGTGCCAGCGACGGGGGGGAGGGGGGCCCCTCCTACGAGCAGTACTTC
v_gene: TRBV10-3; d_gene: TRBD1; abundance: NA; j_gene: TRBJ2-2; CDR3aa: CATTQGAGARAGELFF; CDR3nt: TGTGCCACCACACAGGGGGCAGGAGCTCGGGCCGGGGAGCTGTTTTTT
v_gene: TRBV14; d_gene: NA; abundance: NA; j_gene: TRBJ2-1; CDR3aa: CASSKSFREQFF; CDR3nt: TGTGCCAGCAGCAAATCCTTTCGGGAGCAGTTCTTC
v_gene: TRBV3-1/TRBV3-2; d_gene: TRBD2; abundance: NA; j_gene: TRBJ2-3; CDR3aa: CASSPSGDYHTQYF; CDR3nt: TGTGCCAGCAGCCCTAGCGGGGACTACCATACGCAGTATTTT
v_gene: TRBV7-9; d_gene: NA; abundance: NA; j_gene: TRBJ1-1; CDR3aa: CASARGVRGTEAFF; CDR3nt: TGTGCCAGCGCTAGGGGAGTTAGAGGCACTGAAGCTTTCTTT
v_gene: TRBV6-2/TRBV6-3; d_gene: NA; abundance: NA; j_gene: TRBJ1-1; CDR3aa: CASSYSSKGATEAFF; CDR3nt: TGTGCCAGCAGTTACTCGTCCAAAGGAGCCACTGAAGCTTTCTTT
v_gene: TRBV4-3; d_gene: NA; abundance: NA; j_gene: TRBJ2-7; CDR3aa: CASSQEWDSRDEQYF; CDR3nt: TGCGCCAGCAGCCAAGAATGGGACTCCCGGGACGAGCAGTACTTC
v_gene: TRBV14; d_gene: TRBD2; abundance: NA; j_gene: TRBJ2-3; CDR3aa: CASNLAGGRTDTQYF; CDR3nt: TGTGCCAGCAACCTAGCGGGGGGGCGCACAGATACGCAGTATTTT
v_gene: TRBV6-6; d_gene: TRBD2; abundance: once; j_gene: TRBJ2-7; CDR3aa: CASSPRPPFSGLGRPYEQYF; CDR3nt: TGTGCCAGCAGCCCCCGCCCACCTTTTAGCGGGTTAGGTCGCCCCTACGAGCAGTACTTC
v_gene: TRBV9; d_gene: NA; abundance: NA; j_gene: TRBJ1-1; CDR3aa: CASSVMGATEAFF; CDR3nt: TGTGCCAGCAGCGTAATGGGGGCCACTGAAGCTTTCTTT
v_gene: TRBV4-1; d_gene: NA; abundance: once; j_gene: TRBJ2-2; CDR3aa: CASSQGLGAAVGTGELFF; CDR3nt: TGCGCCAGCAGCCAAGGATTAGGGGCCGCCGTGGGCACCGGGGAGCTGTTTTTT
v_gene: TRBV6-5; d_gene: TRBD2; abundance: NA; j_gene: TRBJ2-1; CDR3aa: CACRTSGGSYNEQFF; CDR3nt: TGTGCCTGCAGGACTAGCGGAGGCTCCTACAATGAGCAGTTCTTC
v_gene: TRBV5-5; d_gene: NA; abundance: NA; j_gene: TRBJ1-1; CDR3aa: CASSLVTGSNTEAFF; CDR3nt: TGTGCCAGCAGCTTGGTAACAGGGTCCAACACTGAAGCTTTCTTT
v_gene: TRBV10-3; d_gene: TRBD2; abundance: NA; j_gene: TRBJ2-7; CDR3aa: CAISESPRLAGGYEQYF; CDR3nt: TGTGCCATCAGTGAGTCGCCCCGTCTAGCGGGAGGGTACGAGCAGTACTTC
v_gene: TRBV7-9; d_gene: NA; abundance: NA; j_gene: TRBJ1-4; CDR3aa: CASSLFEKLFF; CDR3nt: TGTGCCAGCAGCTTATTTGAAAAACTGTTTTTT
v_gene: TRBV3-1/TRBV3-2; d_gene: TRBD2; abundance: NA; j_gene: TRBJ2-7; CDR3aa: CASRTSGSYEQYF; CDR3nt: TGTGCCAGCAGGACTAGCGGGAGTTACGAGCAGTACTTC
v_gene: TRBV5-4; d_gene: NA; abundance: once; j_gene: TRBJ2-2; CDR3aa: CASSLDRANTGELFF; CDR3nt: TGTGCCAGCAGCTTGGACAGGGCAAACACCGGGGAGCTGTTTTTT
v_gene: TRBV7-3; d_gene: TRBD2; abundance: once; j_gene: TRBJ2-2; CDR3aa: CASSPGLAGTNTGELFF; CDR3nt: TGTGCCAGCAGCCCGGGACTAGCGGGAACGAACACCGGGGAGCTGTTTTTT
v_gene: TRBV5-1; d_gene: NA; abundance: NA; j_gene: TRBJ1-3; CDR3aa: CASSPDGRSGNTIYF; CDR3nt: TGCGCCAGCAGCCCGGACGGACGATCTGGAAACACCATATATTTT
v_gene: TRBV29-1; d_gene: TRBD1; abundance: NA; j_gene: TRBJ1-1; CDR3aa: CSVELLLGGAWTEAFF; CDR3nt: TGCAGCGTTGAACTCCTGCTAGGGGGCGCGTGGACTGAAGCTTTCTTT
v_gene: TRBV10-3; d_gene: NA; abundance: NA; j_gene: TRBJ1-1; CDR3aa: CAMRAGLNTEAFF; CDR3nt: TGTGCCATGCGGGCCGGGCTGAACACTGAAGCTTTCTTT
v_gene: TRBV6-2/TRBV6-3; d_gene: TRBD1; abundance: few; j_gene: TRBJ1-2; CDR3aa: CASSPPGTDYGYTF; CDR3nt: TGTGCCAGCAGCCCCCCGGGGACAGACTATGGCTACACCTTC
v_gene: TRBV7-8; d_gene: NA; abundance: NA; j_gene: TRBJ1-1; CDR3aa: CASSWGGDTEAFF; CDR3nt: TGTGCCAGCAGCTGGGGGGGGGACACTGAAGCTTTCTTT
v_gene: TRBV6-5; d_gene: TRBD1; abundance: NA; j_gene: TRBJ1-1; CDR3aa: CASSFPQGGWGTEAFF; CDR3nt: TGTGCCAGCAGTTTCCCACAGGGGGGGTGGGGCACTGAAGCTTTCTTT
v_gene: TRBV6-1; d_gene: TRBD1; abundance: NA; j_gene: TRBJ2-4; CDR3aa: CASSEDRAKNIQYF; CDR3nt: TGTGCCAGCAGTGAGGACAGGGCCAAAAACATTCAGTACTTC
v_gene: TRBV5-6; d_gene: NA; abundance: NA; j_gene: TRBJ2-1; CDR3aa: CASSIRDNEQFF; CDR3nt: TGTGCCAGCAGCATCAGAGACAATGAGCAGTTCTTC
v_gene: TRBV10-3; d_gene: NA; abundance: NA; j_gene: TRBJ1-3; CDR3aa: CAISEPRTATGNTIYF; CDR3nt: TGTGCCATCAGTGAGCCCCGGACAGCTACTGGAAACACCATATATTTT
v_gene: TRBV5-1; d_gene: NA; abundance: once; j_gene: TRBJ2-5; CDR3aa: CASSLASGARETQYF; CDR3nt: TGCGCCAGCAGCTTGGCTTCTGGGGCCCGGGAGACCCAGTACTTC
v_gene: TRBV7-2; d_gene: NA; abundance: once; j_gene: TRBJ2-1; CDR3aa: CASSLSFRTAYNEQFF; CDR3nt: TGTGCCAGCAGCTTAAGTTTCCGGACAGCCTACAATGAGCAGTTCTTC